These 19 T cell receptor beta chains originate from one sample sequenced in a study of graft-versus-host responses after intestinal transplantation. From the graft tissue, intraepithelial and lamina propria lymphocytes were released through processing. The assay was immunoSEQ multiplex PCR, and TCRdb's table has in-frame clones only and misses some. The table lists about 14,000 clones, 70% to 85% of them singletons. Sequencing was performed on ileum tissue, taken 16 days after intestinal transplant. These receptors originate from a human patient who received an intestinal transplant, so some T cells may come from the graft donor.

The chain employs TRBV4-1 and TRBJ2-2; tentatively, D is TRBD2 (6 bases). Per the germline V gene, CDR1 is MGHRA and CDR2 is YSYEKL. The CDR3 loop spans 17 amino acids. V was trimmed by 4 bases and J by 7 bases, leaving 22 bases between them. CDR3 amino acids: CASSPPLAGREDGELFF. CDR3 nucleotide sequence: TGCGCCAGCAGCCCCCCCTTGGCGGGGCGGGAAGACGGGGAGCTGTTTTTT.

The CDR3 region has the DNA TGCGCCAGCAGCCAAGTTAGCGGGGACCTCCAAGAGACCCAGTACTTC. Its protein is CASSQVSGDLQETQYF. The gene calls are TRBV4-1 and TRBJ2-5; TRBD2 matches at 8 bases. Germline V CDR1 and CDR2: MGHRA, YSYEKL. V lost 1 base and J lost 1; bases outside the gene matches: 5. The CDR3 is 16 residues long.

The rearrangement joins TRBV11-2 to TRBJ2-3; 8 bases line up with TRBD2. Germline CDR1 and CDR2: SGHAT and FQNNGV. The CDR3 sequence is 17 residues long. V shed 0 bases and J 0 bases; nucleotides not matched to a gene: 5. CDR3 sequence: CASSLDLAGGSTDTQYF. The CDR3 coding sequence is TGTGCCAGCAGCTTAGATCTGGCGGGGGGCAGCACAGATACGCAGTATTTT.

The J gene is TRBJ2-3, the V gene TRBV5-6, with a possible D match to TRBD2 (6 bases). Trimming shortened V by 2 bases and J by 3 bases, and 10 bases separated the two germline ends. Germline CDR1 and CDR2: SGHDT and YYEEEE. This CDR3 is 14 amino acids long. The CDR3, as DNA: TGTGCCAGCAGCTTATTCGCGGGGACAGATACGCAGTATTTT. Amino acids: CASSLFAGTDTQYF.

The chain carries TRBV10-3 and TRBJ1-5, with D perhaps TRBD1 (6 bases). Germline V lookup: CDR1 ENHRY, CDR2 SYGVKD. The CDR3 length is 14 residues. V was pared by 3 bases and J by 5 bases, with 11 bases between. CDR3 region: CAISDRGIDQPQHF. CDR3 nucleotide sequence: TGTGCCATCAGTGACAGGGGAATCGATCAGCCCCAGCATTTT.

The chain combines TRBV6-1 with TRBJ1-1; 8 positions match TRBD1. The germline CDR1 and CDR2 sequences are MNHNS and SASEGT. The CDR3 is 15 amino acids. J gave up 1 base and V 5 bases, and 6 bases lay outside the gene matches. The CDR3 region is CASSLDRGGNTEAFF. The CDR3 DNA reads TGTGCCAGCAGTTTAGACAGGGGTGGGAACACTGAAGCTTTCTTT.

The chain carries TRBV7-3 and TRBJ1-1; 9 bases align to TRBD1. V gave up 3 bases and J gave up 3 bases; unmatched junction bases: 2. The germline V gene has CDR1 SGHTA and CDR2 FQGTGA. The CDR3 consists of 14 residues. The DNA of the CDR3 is TGTGCCAGCAGCTTGACAGGGGGGGACACTGAAGCTTTCTTT. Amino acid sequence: CASSLTGGDTEAFF.

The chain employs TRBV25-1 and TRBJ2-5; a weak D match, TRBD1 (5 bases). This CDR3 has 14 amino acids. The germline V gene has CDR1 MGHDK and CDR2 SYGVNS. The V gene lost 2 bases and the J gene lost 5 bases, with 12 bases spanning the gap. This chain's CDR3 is CASSERRVGETQYF. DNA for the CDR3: TGTGCCAGCAGTGAACGCAGGGTCGGGGAGACCCAGTACTTC.

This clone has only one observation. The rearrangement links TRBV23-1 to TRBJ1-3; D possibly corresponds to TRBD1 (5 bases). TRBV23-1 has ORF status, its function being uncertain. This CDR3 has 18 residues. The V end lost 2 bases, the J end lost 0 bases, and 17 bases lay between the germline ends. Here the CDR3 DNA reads TGCGCCAGCAGTCAACCCCCCCGGGACTGGAGCTCTGGAAACACCATATATTTT. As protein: CASSQPPRDWSSGNTIYF.

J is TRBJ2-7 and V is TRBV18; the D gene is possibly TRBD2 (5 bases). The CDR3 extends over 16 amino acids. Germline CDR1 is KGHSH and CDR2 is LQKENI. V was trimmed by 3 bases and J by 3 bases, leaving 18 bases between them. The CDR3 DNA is TGTGCCAGCTCACCTATTATGAGTCCGACTAACTACGAGCAGTACTTC. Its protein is CASSPIMSPTNYEQYF.

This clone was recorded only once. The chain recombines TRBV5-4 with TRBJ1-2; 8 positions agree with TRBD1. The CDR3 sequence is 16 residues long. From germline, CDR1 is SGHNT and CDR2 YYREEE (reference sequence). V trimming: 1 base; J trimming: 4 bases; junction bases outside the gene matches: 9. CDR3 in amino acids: CASSLFQGALVYGYTF. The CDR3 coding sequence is TGTGCCAGCAGCTTGTTCCAGGGGGCTCTCGTCTATGGCTACACCTTC.

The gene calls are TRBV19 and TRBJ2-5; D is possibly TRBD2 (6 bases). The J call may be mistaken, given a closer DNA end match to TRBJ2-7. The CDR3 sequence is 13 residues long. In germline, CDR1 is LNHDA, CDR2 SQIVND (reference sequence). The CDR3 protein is CASSTGVAYEQYF. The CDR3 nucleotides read TGTGCCAGTAGTACGGGGGTGGCCTACGAGCAGTACTTC.

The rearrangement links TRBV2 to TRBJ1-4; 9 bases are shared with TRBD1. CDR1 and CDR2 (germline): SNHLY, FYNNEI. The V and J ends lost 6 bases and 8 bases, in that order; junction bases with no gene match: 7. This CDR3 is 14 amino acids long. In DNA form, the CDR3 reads TGTGCCAGCAGCCAGGACAGGGGAGACGAAAAACTGTTTTTT. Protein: CASSQDRGDEKLFF. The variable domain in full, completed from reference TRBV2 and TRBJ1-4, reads EPEVTQTPSHQVTQMGQEVILRCVPISNHLYFYWYRQILGQKVEFLVSFYNNEISEKSEIFDDQFSVERPDGSNFTLKIRSTKLEDSAMYFCASSQDRGDEKLFFGSGTQLSVL.

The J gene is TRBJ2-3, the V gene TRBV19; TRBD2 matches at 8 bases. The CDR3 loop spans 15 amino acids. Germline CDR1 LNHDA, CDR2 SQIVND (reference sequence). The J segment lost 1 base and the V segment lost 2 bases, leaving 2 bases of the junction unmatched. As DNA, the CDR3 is TGTGCCAGTAGTATAACGGGGGGGGGCACAGATACGCAGTATTTT. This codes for CASSITGGGTDTQYF.

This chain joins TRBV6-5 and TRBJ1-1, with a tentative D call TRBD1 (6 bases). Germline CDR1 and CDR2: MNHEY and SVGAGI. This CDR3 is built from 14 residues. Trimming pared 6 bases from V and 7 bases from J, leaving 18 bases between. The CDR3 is CASRAGGHGIEAFF. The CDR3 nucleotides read TGTGCCAGCAGAGCCGGGGGGCACGGGATTGAAGCTTTCTTT.

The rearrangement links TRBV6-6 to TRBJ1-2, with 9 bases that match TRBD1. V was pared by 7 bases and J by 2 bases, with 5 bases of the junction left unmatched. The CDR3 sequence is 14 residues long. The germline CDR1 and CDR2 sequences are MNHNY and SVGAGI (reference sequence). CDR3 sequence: CASIPGQGNYGYTF. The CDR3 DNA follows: TGTGCCAGCATCCCGGGACAGGGAAACTATGGCTACACCTTC.

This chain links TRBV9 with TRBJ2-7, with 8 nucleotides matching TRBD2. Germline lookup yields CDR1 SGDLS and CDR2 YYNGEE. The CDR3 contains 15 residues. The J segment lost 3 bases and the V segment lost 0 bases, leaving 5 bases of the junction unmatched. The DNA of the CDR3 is TGTGCCAGCAGCGTAGGGGCGGGAGGAAACTACGAGCAGTACTTC. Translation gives CASSVGAGGNYEQYF.

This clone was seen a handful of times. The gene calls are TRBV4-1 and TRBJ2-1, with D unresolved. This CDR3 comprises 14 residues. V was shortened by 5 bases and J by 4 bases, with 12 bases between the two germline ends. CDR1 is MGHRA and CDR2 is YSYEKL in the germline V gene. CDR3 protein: CASSVRPQYNEQFF. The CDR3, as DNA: TGCGCCAGCAGCGTACGGCCACAGTACAATGAGCAGTTCTTC.

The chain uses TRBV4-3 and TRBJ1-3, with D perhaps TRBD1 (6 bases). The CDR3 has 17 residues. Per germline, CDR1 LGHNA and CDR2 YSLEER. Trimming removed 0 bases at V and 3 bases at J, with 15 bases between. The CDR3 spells CASSQDRAGANGNTIYF. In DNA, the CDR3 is TGCGCCAGCAGCCAAGATCGCGCGGGGGCGAATGGAAACACCATATATTTT.